The rows below give T cell receptor beta chains drawn from one sample of a study of T cell clones after liver transplantation. This table comes from immunoSEQ multiplex PCR, and its TCRdb copy is limited to in-frame clones, with some not included. The sample lists 95,000 to 130,000 clones; less than 95% were seen once. The material sequenced was CD4+ T cells from blood, taken 12 months after liver transplant. These receptors originate from a human patient who received a liver transplant. The graft donor may have given rise to some T cells. The CDR3 runs from the conserved cysteine through the conserved F or W. The order of the fields is V gene, CDR3 protein.

>TRBV6-1
CASSEIVQGHEQFF
>TRBV11-2
CASSPPGQGYNEQFF
>TRBV19
CASSIYLDRGSNQPQHF
>TRBV7-3
CASSPTGTDTQYF
>TRBV12-5
CASGLGVSGNTIYF
>TRBV5-6
CASSRDGRSPNSPLHF
>TRBV2
CATKQGFYEQYF
>TRBV5-1
CASSPDRGDDTQYF
>TRBV5-1
CASSLVQVPNEQFF
>TRBV5-1
CASSSQGLGDEQFF
>TRBV6-6
CASSYGGVREDEQYF
>TRBV7-9
CASSGGGREETQYF
>TRBV5-1
CASSLERAYEQYF
>TRBV4-2
CASSQDISGSMGETQYF
>TRBV7-6
CASSLASGGRAEYEQYF
>TRBV27
CASSPVIGLDTQYF
>TRBV19
CASSVRDRGREQYF
>TRBV6-1
CASSVAKNIQYF
>TRBV19
CASSKGTGREEQYF
>TRBV19
CASTLLGTEAFF
>TRBV7-9
CASSSAGTGNTEAFF
>TRBV6-1
CATRQGPNTGELFF
>TRBV21-1
CASSQGETDYEQYF
>TRBV9
CASSVGPGSSYNEQFF
>TRBV19
CASRDVGQANEKLFF
>TRBV20-1
CSAERADTQYF
>TRBV7-3
CASSLLGGSTNEQFF
>TRBV9
CASSVVGGNTEAFF
>TRBV6-5
CASTMGLAGGEQYF
>TRBV20-1
CSASYNEQFF
>TRBV28
CASSLRDSGNTIYF
>TRBV28
CAGRRSSYNEQFF
>TRBV5-1
CASSPRRMEEKLFF
>TRBV6-5
CASSYDVNTEAFF
>TRBV7-2
CASSPHSGNKYNEQFF
>TRBV6-1
CASSEGEGNTIYF
>TRBV5-1
CASSSTSGTYNEQFF
>TRBV5-6
CASSYGTEFTGELFF
>TRBV27
CASSWPPDRVPEQYF
>TRBV28
CASSRTSGMNTGELFF
>TRBV2
CASTVAPLASYEQYF
>TRBV5-1
CASSTGLAGVGYEQYF
>TRBV9
CASSEEPDGNYGYTF
>TRBV10-3
CAISGTGSGASTDTQYF
>TRBV27
CASSSPNPGEQYF
>TRBV7-8
CASSLVADTQYF
>TRBV14
CASSQELASYEQYF
>TRBV2
CASRLAGFTDTQYF
>TRBV18
CASSRVLAEAFF